The 19 T cell receptor beta chains reported below all come from one sample, sequenced in a study of T cells in Graves' hyperthyroidism and ophthalmopathy. The TCR beta CDR3 regions underwent amplification using RNA transcripts as the source. First-round RT-PCR targeting the TCR CDR3 was performed with the HTBI primer set. TCRdb reprocessed the multiplex PCR reads with MiXCR, giving one entry per CDR3 protein. The profile covers about 660,000 distinct CDR3 sequences, with 45% appearing a single time and more than 7% taken by the ten largest. Input material: peripheral blood or thyroid tissue (not recorded which). The receptors were gathered from an adult man with Graves' disease, either hyperthyroidism or ophthalmopathy (not recorded which).

This clonotype came up a few times. This sequence joins TRBV19 and TRBJ2-7; D gene uncertain. The CDR3 runs 15 residues. V lost 9 bases and J 2 bases, leaving 20 bases between the germline ends. Germline CDR1 and CDR2: LNHDA and SQIVND (reference sequence). The CDR3 DNA reads TGTGCCAGCAGCATAGATGGCCGCGGAACCTACGAGCAGTACTTC. Its translation is CASSIDGRGTYEQYF.

This clonotype was observed many times. The J gene is TRBJ2-5, the V gene TRBV5-1; D perhaps matches TRBD2 (6 bases). Trimming stripped 4 bases from V and 3 bases from J, with 13 bases between. Looked up from germline, CDR1 is SGHRS and CDR2 is YFSETQ. The CDR3 totals 14 residues. The CDR3 sequence is CASSIGTGKETQYF. CDR3 sequence (DNA): TGCGCCAGCAGCATCGGGACTGGGAAAGAGACCCAGTACTTC.

This clonotype was seen a handful of times. The rearrangement links TRBV7-9 to TRBJ1-2; 7 bases align to TRBD1. V gave up 6 bases and J gave up 5 bases; unmatched junction bases: 6. Germline CDR1 reads SEHNR; CDR2 reads FQNEAQ (reference sequence). The CDR3 length is 13 residues. CDR3 sequence (DNA): TGTGCCAGCAGGGCCGGGACAGCTTATGGCTACACCTTC. Its translation: CASRAGTAYGYTF.

Regarding this clonotype: With a much larger clone just one base away, this may be a read error. The chain links TRBV11-2 to TRBJ1-4; D is possibly TRBD1 (5 bases). The ends were cut back, 5 bases at V and 8 bases at J, with 18 bases in the middle. Looked up from germline, CDR1 is SGHAT and CDR2 is FQNNGV. The CDR3 is 15 residues long. CDR3 protein: CASSPDGNRGEKLFF. The CDR3 DNA sequence: TGTGCCAGCAGCCCGGACGGCAACCGGGGGGAAAAACTGTTTTTT.

CDR3 in DNA: TGCAGTGCTAGAGACCTAGCGGCCGGGGAGCTGTTTTTT. It encodes CSARDLAAGELFF. The V call is TRBV20-1, the J call TRBJ2-2; 7 bases line up with TRBD2. This CDR3 has 13 amino acids. The V segment lost 0 bases and the J segment 6 bases; nucleotides outside the gene matches: 1. Germline values: CDR1 DFQATT, CDR2 SNEGSKA (reference sequence).

The chain combines TRBV29-1 with TRBJ1-6; 9 bases align to TRBD1. V dropped 6 bases and J dropped 10; count of bases not matched to a gene: 10. Germline V gene lookup returns CDR1 SQVTM and CDR2 ANQGSEA. The CDR3 is 14 amino acids. CDR3 protein: CSVTGTGTGSPLHF. In DNA, the CDR3 is TGCAGCGTGACCGGGACAGGGACAGGGTCACCCCTCCACTTT. Full variable domain (remainder filled in from reference TRBV29-1 and TRBJ1-6): SAVISQKPSRDICQRGTSLTIQCQVDSQVTMMFWYRQQPGQSLTLIATANQGSEATYESGFVIDKFPISRPNLTFSTLTVSNMSPEDSSIYLCSVTGTGTGSPLHFGNGTRLTVT.

The chain has TRBV2 and TRBJ1-5; no firm D call. Germline loops: CDR1 SNHLY, CDR2 FYNNEI. This CDR3 comprises 16 residues. Deletions cut 0 bases from V and 0 bases from J, with 9 bases between. The CDR3 coding sequence is TGTGCCAGCAGTGAAGCTGTGGACCTTAGCAATCAGCCCCAGCATTTT. This gives the protein CASSEAVDLSNQPQHF.

The genes are TRBV7-9 and TRBJ1-4, with D possibly matching TRBD1 (6 bases). CDR1 and CDR2 (germline): SEHNR, FQNEAQ (reference sequence). The CDR3 sequence is 12 residues long. V gave up 7 bases and J gave up 10 bases, with 13 bases separating them. The CDR3 DNA is TGTGCCAGCATGGGGGGGCGCGGAAAACTGTTTTTT. The encoded protein is CASMGGRGKLFF. The variable domain in full, completed from reference TRBV7-9 and TRBJ1-4, reads DTGVSQNPRHKITKRGQNVTFRCDPISEHNRLYWYRQTLGQGPEFLTYFQNEAQLEKSRLLSDRFSAERPKGSFSTLEIQRTEQGDSAMYLCASMGGRGKLFFGSGTQLSVL.

This clonotype has a single count. The chain carries TRBV7-2 and TRBJ2-5, with 11 nucleotides matching TRBD1. The CDR3 contains 15 residues. The J segment lost 5 bases and the V segment lost 5 bases, leaving 7 bases of the junction unmatched. CDR1 is SGHTA, CDR2 FQGNSA, per germline. The CDR3 protein is CASSVGQGAEETQYF. CDR3 coding DNA: TGTGCCAGCAGCGTTGGACAGGGGGCGGAGGAGACCCAGTACTTC.

This chain connects TRBV2 to TRBJ1-1; 10 bases fit TRBD1. Germline V CDR1 and CDR2: SNHLY, FYNNEI. The J segment lost 4 bases and the V segment lost 8 bases, leaving 7 bases of the junction unmatched. CDR3 length: 14 amino acids. In DNA, the CDR3 is TGTGCCAGCCCAACCGGGACAGGGGTCACTGAAGCTTTCTTT. Protein: CASPTGTGVTEAFF.

This clonotype was picked up many times. The chain recombines TRBV25-1 with TRBJ1-2, with 8 bases fitting TRBD1. This CDR3 is 14 amino acids long. Germline lookup yields CDR1 MGHDK and CDR2 SYGVNS. V lost 1 base to trimming and J lost 6 bases; unmatched junction nucleotides: 4. The CDR3, as DNA: TGTGCCAGCAGTGAATCCGGACAGGGTCATGGCTACACCTTC. It specifies CASSESGQGHGYTF.

This clonotype showed up just a few times. The rearrangement joins TRBV19 to TRBJ1-2, with D perhaps matching TRBD1 (6 bases). Germline CDR1 and CDR2: LNHDA and SQIVND (reference sequence). V dropped 1 base and J dropped 6 bases, with 18 bases sitting between them. CDR3 length equals 16 residues. CDR3 sequence reads: CASSIAQGPLGDGYTF. In DNA form, the CDR3 reads TGTGCCAGTAGTATAGCACAGGGCCCCTTGGGGGATGGCTACACCTTC.

This clonotype has more than one count but fewer than ten. The chain joins TRBV7-9 to TRBJ1-6, with a possible D match to TRBD1 (5 bases). Germline values: CDR1 SEHNR, CDR2 FQNEAQ (reference sequence). CDR3 length: 18 residues. V lost 3 bases and J 0 bases, leaving 15 bases between the germline ends. The CDR3 DNA reads TGTGCCAGCAGCTTGGAGTCCCCAGGGAGCTCCTATAATTCACCCCTCCACTTT. This gives the protein CASSLESPGSSYNSPLHF.

The CDR3 DNA sequence: TGCGCCAGCAGCTTGGAGGGGGAAGGAGGCTACACCTTC. Its protein product is CASSLEGEGGYTF. The V call is TRBV5-1, the J call TRBJ1-2, with D possibly TRBD1 on 6 matching bases. This CDR3 is built from 13 residues. V was trimmed by 0 bases and J by 8 bases, leaving 11 bases between them. CDR1 is SGHRS, CDR2 YFSETQ, per germline.

This clonotype was recorded only once. The J gene is TRBJ2-7, the V gene TRBV7-9; 11 bases are shared with TRBD1. Germline V gene lookup returns CDR1 SEHNR and CDR2 FQNEAQ (reference sequence). With V trimmed by 5 bases and J by 6 bases, 9 bases remained unmatched. CDR3 length: 15 residues. The CDR3 sequence is CASSPRGQGESEQYF. The CDR3, as DNA: TGTGCCAGCAGCCCACGGGGACAGGGGGAAAGCGAGCAGTACTTC.

This clonotype occurred many times. The DNA of the CDR3 is TGCAGCGTTGAAGAAAGCAGTAATTCACCCCTCCACTTT. This translates into CSVEESSNSPLHF. The chain is built from TRBV29-1 and TRBJ1-6; D gene ambiguous. This CDR3 contains 13 residues. Germline values: CDR1 SQVTM, CDR2 ANQGSEA. With 0 bases removed from V and 6 bases from J, the gap between germline ends came to 6 bases.

The genes are TRBV19 and TRBJ1-5; a possible D gene is TRBD1 (5 bases). The CDR3 is 14 amino acids. From germline, CDR1 is LNHDA and CDR2 SQIVND (reference sequence). The V gene lost 8 bases and the J gene lost 0 bases, with 11 bases spanning the gap. This CDR3 reads CASEGAYSNQPQHF. CDR3 bases: TGTGCCAGTGAAGGGGCTTATAGCAATCAGCCCCAGCATTTT.

This clonotype has only one observation. A junction boundary mismatches the germline segment, possibly from a read error. V and J are TRBV19 and TRBJ1-5; a weak D match, TRBD1 (5 bases). The germline gives CDR1 LNHDA, CDR2 SQIVND (reference sequence). The CDR3 is made up of 15 amino acids. DNA for the CDR3: TGTGCCGGTAGTATAGTCGGCAGGGTCAATCAGCCCCAGCATTTT. This codes for CAGSIVGRVNQPQHF.

In this sample, this clonotype turned up many times. The chain uses TRBV29-1 and TRBJ2-7, with D uncertain. Germline V gene sequence: CDR1 SQVTM, CDR2 ANQGSEA. The CDR3 sequence is 13 residues long. V was clipped by 6 bases and J by 3 bases, with 15 bases between them. CDR3 DNA: TGCAGCGTGTCAGAGACGGAATACTACGAGCAGTACTTC. Its protein product is CSVSETEYYEQYF.